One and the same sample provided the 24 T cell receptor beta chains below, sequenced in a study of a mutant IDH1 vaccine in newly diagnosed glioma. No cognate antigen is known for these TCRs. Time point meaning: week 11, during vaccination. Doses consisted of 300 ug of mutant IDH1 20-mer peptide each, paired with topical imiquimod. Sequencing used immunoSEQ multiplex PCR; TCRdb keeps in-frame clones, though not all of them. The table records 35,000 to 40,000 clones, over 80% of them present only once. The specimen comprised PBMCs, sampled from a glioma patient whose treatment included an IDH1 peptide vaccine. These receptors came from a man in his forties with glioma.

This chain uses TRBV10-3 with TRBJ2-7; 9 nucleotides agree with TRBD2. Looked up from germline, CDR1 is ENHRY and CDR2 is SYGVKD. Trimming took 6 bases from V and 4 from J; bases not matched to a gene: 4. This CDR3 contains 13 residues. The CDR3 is CAIRGSGRYEQYF. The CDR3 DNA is TGTGCCATCAGGGGGAGCGGGAGGTACGAGCAGTACTTC.

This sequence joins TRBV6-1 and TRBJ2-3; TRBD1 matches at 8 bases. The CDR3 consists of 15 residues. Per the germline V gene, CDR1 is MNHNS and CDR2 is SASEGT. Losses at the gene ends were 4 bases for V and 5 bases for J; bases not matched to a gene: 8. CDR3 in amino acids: CASSAPGQDLDTQYF. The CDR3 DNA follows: TGTGCCAGCAGTGCTCCGGGACAGGATTTAGATACGCAGTATTTT.

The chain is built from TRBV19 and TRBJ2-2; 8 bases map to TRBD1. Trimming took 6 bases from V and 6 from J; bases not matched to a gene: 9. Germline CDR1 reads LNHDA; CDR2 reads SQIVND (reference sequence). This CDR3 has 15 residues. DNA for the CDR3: TGTGCCAGTAGAAACCCAGGGGGCAAGTCCGGGGAGCTGTTTTTT. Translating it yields CASRNPGGKSGELFF. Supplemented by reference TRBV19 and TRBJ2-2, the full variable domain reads DGGITQSPKYLFRKEGQNVTLSCEQNLNHDAMYWYRQDPGQGLRLIYYSQIVNDFQKGDIAEGYSVSREKKESFPLTVTSAQKNPTAFYLCASRNPGGKSGELFFGEGSRLTVL.

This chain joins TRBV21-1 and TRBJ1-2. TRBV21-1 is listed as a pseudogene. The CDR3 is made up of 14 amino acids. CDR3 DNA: TGTGCCAAATTGGGATCGAGGGTGGTCTATGGCTACACCTTC. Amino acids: CAKLGSRVVYGYTF.

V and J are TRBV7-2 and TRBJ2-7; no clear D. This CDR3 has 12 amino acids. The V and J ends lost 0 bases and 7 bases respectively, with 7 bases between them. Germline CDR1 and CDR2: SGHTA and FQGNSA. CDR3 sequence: CASSLAVGEQYF. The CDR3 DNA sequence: TGTGCCAGCAGCTTAGCCGTGGGGGAGCAGTACTTC. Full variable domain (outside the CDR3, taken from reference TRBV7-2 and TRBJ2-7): GAGVSQSPSNKVTEKGKDVELRCDPISGHTALYWYRQSLGQGLEFLIYFQGNSAPDKSGLPSDRFSAERTGGSVSTLTIQRTQQEDSAVYLCASSLAVGEQYFGPGTRLTVT.

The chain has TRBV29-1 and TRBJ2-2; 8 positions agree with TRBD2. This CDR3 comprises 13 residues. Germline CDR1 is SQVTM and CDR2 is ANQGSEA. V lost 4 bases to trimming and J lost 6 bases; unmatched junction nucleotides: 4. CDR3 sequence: CSVGKREPGELFF. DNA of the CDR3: TGCAGCGTTGGAAAGCGGGAGCCCGGGGAGCTGTTTTTT.

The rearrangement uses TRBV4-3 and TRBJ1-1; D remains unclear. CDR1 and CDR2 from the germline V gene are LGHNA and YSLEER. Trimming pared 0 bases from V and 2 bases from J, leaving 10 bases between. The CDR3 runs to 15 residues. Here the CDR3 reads CASSQDPRGNTEAFF. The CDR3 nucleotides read TGCGCCAGCAGCCAAGATCCGCGGGGAAACACTGAAGCTTTCTTT.

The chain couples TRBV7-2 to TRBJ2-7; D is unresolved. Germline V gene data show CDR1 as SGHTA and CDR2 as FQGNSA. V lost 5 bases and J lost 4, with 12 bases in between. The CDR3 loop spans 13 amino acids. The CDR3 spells CASSPLGPYEQYF. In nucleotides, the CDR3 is TGTGCCAGCAGCCCCCTTGGTCCGTACGAGCAGTACTTC.

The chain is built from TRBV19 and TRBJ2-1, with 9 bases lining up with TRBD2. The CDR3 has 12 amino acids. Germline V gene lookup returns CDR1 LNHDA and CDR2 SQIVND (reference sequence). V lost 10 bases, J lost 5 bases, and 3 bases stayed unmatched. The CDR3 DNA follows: TGTGCCAACTCTAGCGGGGACAATGAGCAGTTCTTC. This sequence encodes CANSSGDNEQFF.

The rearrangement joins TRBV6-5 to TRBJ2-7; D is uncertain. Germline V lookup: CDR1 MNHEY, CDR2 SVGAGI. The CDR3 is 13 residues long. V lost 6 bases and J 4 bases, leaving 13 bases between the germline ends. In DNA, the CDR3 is TGTGCCAGCAGGCCCTCCGGAGCATACGAGCAGTACTTC. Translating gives CASRPSGAYEQYF.

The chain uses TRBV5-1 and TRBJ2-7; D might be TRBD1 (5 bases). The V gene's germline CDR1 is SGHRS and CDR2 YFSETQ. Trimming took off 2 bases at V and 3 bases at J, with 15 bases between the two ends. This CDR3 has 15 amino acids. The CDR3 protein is CASSLVGVELYEQYF. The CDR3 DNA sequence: TGCGCCAGCAGCTTAGTAGGGGTCGAACTCTACGAGCAGTACTTC.

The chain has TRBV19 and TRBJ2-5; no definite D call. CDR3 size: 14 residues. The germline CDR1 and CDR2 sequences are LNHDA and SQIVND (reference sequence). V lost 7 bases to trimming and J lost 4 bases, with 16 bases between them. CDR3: CASNAGRRRETQYF. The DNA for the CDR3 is TGTGCCAGTAACGCCGGTAGGCGGCGAGAGACCCAGTACTTC.

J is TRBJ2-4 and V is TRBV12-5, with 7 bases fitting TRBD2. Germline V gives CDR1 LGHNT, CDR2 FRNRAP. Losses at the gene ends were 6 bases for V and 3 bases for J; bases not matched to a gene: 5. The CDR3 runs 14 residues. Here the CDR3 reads CASGAGEVKNIQYF. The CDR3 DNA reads TGTGCTAGTGGGGCGGGAGAAGTCAAAAACATTCAGTACTTC.

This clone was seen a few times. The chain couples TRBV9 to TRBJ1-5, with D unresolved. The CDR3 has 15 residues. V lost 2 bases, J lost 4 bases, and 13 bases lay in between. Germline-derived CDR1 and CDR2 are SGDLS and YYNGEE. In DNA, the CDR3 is TGTGCCAGCAGCGTCGGCGGAATGGGGAATCAGCCCCAGCATTTT. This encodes CASSVGGMGNQPQHF.

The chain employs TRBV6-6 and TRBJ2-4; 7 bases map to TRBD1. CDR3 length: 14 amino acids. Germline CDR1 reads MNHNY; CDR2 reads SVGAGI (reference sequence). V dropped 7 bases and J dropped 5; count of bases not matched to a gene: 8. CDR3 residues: CASIPRDSQNIQYF. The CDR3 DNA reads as TGTGCCAGCATCCCAAGGGACAGTCAAAACATTCAGTACTTC.

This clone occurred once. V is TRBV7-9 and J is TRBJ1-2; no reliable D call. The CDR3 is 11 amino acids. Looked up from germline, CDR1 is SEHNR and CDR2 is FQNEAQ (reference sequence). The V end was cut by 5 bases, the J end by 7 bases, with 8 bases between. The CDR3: CASSPLSGYTF. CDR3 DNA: TGTGCCAGCAGCCCCTTAAGTGGCTACACCTTC.

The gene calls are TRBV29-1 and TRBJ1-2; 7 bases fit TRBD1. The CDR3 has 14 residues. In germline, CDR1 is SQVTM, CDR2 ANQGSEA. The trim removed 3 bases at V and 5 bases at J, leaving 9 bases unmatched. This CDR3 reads CSVDNPGQRYGYTF. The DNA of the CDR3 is TGCAGCGTTGACAACCCGGGACAGAGGTATGGCTACACCTTC.

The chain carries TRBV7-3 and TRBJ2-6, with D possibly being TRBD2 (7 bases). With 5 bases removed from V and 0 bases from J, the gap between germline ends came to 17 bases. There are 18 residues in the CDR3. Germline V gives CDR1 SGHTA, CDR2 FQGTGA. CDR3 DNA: TGTGCCAGCAGCAAGGGGGGGGGACACAACTCTGGGGCCAACGTCCTGACTTTC. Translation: CASSKGGGHNSGANVLTF.

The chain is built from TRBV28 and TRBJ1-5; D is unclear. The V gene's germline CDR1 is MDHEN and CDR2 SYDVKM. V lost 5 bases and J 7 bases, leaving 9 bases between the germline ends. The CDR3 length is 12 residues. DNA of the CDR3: TGTGCCAGCAGTATCAAAATCCAGCCCCAGCATTTT. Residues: CASSIKIQPQHF.

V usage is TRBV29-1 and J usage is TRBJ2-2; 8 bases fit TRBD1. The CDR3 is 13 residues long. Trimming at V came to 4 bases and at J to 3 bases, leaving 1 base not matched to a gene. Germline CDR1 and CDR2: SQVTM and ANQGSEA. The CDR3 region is CSVAQGDTGELFF. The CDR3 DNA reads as TGCAGCGTTGCACAGGGGGACACCGGGGAGCTGTTTTTT.

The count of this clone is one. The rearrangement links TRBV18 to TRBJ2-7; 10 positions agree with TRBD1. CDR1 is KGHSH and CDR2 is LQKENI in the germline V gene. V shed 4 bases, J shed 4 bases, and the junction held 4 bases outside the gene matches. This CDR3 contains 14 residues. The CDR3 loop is CASSLGQGQYEQYF. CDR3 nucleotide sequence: TGTGCCAGCTCACTGGGACAGGGGCAGTACGAGCAGTACTTC.

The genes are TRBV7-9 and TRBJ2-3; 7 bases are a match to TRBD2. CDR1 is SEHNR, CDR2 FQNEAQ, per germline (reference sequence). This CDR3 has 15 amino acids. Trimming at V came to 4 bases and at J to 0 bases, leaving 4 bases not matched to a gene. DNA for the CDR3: TGTGCCAGCAGCTCGGCTAGCGGTAGCACAGATACGCAGTATTTT. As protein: CASSSASGSTDTQYF.

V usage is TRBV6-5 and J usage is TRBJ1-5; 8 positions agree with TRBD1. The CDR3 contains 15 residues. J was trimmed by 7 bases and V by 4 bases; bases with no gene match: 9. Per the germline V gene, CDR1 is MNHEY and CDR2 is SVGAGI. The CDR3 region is CASSSGQAGGQPQHF. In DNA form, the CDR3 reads TGTGCCAGCAGTTCGGGACAGGCAGGTGGGCAGCCCCAGCATTTT.

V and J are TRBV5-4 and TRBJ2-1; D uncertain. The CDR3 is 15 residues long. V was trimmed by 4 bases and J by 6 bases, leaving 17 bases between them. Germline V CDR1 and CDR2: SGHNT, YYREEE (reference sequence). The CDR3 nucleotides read TGTGCCAGCAGCCGCGGCGAACAAGGAGCCAATGAGCAGTTCTTC. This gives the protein CASSRGEQGANEQFF.